This T cell receptor (beta chain) was documented in a study of shared clonotypes between healthy human individuals (dated by TCRdb to about 2020). About the study as a whole: A couple of women and three men aged 18 to 49 years were included in the cohort. Per donor, leukapheresis produced somewhere between about 0.9 and 9.5 billion PBMCs. To increase sequencing depth and limit assay-specific biases, different laboratories used diverse techniques to prepare libraries and sequence TCR repertoires. For each donor, three plates each were used for CD4 naive and CD4 memory, two plates were used for CD8 naive, and one plate was used for CD8 memory. To estimate repertoire size and how much clonotypes are shared between individuals, the study performed deep sequencing of blood TCR repertoires from 4 to 6 healthy adults. What the authors observed across the whole study: Pairwise subsampling led to the expectation that sequencing depth would affect the degree of clonotype sharing among donors. Sharing across a few donors was observed for about 5% of naive CD4, 3% to 3.5% of naive CD8, roughly 2.3% of memory CD4, and over 0.3% of memory CD8 clonotypes. Rarefaction of sorted-subset datasets indicated incomplete sequencing despite the large sequencing depth. Compared with non-shared clonotypes, clonotypes shared by all four sorted-subset donors had higher generation probabilities. Estimated clonotype richness was generally larger for naive than for memory subsets. Sampling was restricted to blood, and TCR repertoires in tissue are likely to differ from TCR repertoires in blood. The small number of donors limited the genetic and exposure-history diversity represented.

In regard to this clone: Its recognized antigen is unknown. Base quality data are lacking; no much larger clone is found one base away. This CDR3 is also generated by other DNA sequences in the sample.

Healthy HIV-negative adults with no recently reported acute infections or vaccinations were included as donors. Every donor was a Caucasian adult residing in Nashville, Tennessee, USA. CD4+ T cells were enriched through magnetic negative selection, after which naive cells were positively selected on CD45RA and the remaining negative fraction served as the memory subset. Blood was collected by leukapheresis, and PBMCs were isolated by Ficoll-Histopaque density gradient centrifugation and then cryopreserved in liquid nitrogen vapor phase. Analytical flow cytometry was used to check the purity and quantity of each magnetically sorted T cell population. Genomic DNA was isolated from every sorted fraction and measured by UV absorbance on a Nanodrop 2000c. The germline V gene yields SGHRS for CDR1 and YFSETQ for CDR2. The junction carries 5 bases between V and J, which are trimmed by 4 bases and 6 bases respectively. The CDR3 runs 11 residues from the cysteine to the phenylalanine. Only the CDR3 DNA is retained, 33 bases long and in frame from the first base.

Using the deep immunoSEQ assay, TCR CDR3 regions were amplified from genomic DNA by multiplex PCR. Genomic DNA extracted from each cell subset was distributed evenly over all wells of several immunoSEQ 96-well plates, and each plate served as one replicate. For sorted subsets, around 200 ng genomic DNA, equal to 30,000 to 35,000 T cell genomes, was loaded into each replicate PCR. The purified libraries were quantified using a Qubit 3.0 fluorometer, sized with a Bioanalyzer 2100, and then quantified again using the KAPA Library Quantification kit. Each immunoSEQ 96-well plate was sequenced on its own single-read 150-cycle Illumina NextSeq 550 flow cell. As for the original processing: Because the immunoSEQ output included only junctional sequences and no quality scores, the filtering could not be the same as the filtering used for full-length reads. Sequences were annotated with PyIR, a Python wrapper for IgBLAST v1.9, using IMGT germline references to assign V/J genes and CDR3. Reads with weak V/J assignments (E-value above 1e-6), missing CDR3, stop codons, out-of-frame junctions, or ambiguous translated residues were removed. A V3J clonotype was defined by an identical inferred V gene, J gene, and CDR3 amino acid sequence. Percentage overlap between repertoires was calculated by dividing the number of shared unique clonotypes by the size of the smaller repertoire. Repertoire richness was assessed with RTK rarefaction, the Chao1 estimator, and Recon v2.1 estimates of unobserved clonotypes. Generation probabilities for all TCRbeta clonotypes obtained by the gDNA method from a handful of donors were computed using OLGA. The table was pulled from immuneACCESS by TCRdb, which kept in-frame rearrangements only. Such tables lose some clones; where checked, under half of the loss comes from unresolved V genes, and the rest has no known cause. The DNA was the basis for D and trimming; V, J and clone size are from that table. The sample table shows roughly 1,100,000 clones, and approximately 72% are seen once. Of the sample, about 1.5% is held by the ten largest clones.

Sequencing was performed on memory CD4+ T cells sorted from blood. The intended sense of this specimen's cell subset or site label: CD45RA-negative fraction. This TCR derives from a young man in good health. The rearranged chain carries TRBV5-1 and TRBJ2-1, with the D gene call left open. The sequenced DNA is TGCGCCAGCAGCCTAAGCAATGAGCAGTTCTTC. Translation gives CASSLSNEQFF.